This entry describes one TCR beta chain. Its matching antigen is unknown. The CDR3 has 14 amino acids. V shed 7 bases and J 2 bases; nucleotides not matched to a gene: 9. Per germline, CDR1 SQVTM and CDR2 ANQGSEA. The sample comes from a study of OX40 agonist ivuxolimab in advanced cancers. Study details: Having had anti-PD-1, anti-PD-L1 or anti-CTLA-4 therapy before was allowed, and approximately 40% had some. Study-level findings and limits: Partial responders dosed at 0.1-3.0 mg/kg displayed clonal expansion ranking among the lowest.

Produced via immunoSEQ multiplex PCR; TCRdb's table is partial and in-frame only. Of tens of thousands of clones in the sample, roughly 90% are singletons; the top ten hold about 9%. This clonotype was sampled from an adult with an advanced solid tumor such as melanoma, head and neck, liver or kidney cancer. The rearrangement joins TRBV29-1 to TRBJ1-2; 8 nucleotides agree with TRBD1. The sequencing here drew on CD4+ or CD8+ T cells sorted from blood, taken in a trial of the OX40 agonist ivuxolimab. The DNA for the CDR3 is TGCAGCGCGGGGGTCGGACAGGGAAACTATGGCTACACCTTC. It yields the protein CSAGVGQGNYGYTF.